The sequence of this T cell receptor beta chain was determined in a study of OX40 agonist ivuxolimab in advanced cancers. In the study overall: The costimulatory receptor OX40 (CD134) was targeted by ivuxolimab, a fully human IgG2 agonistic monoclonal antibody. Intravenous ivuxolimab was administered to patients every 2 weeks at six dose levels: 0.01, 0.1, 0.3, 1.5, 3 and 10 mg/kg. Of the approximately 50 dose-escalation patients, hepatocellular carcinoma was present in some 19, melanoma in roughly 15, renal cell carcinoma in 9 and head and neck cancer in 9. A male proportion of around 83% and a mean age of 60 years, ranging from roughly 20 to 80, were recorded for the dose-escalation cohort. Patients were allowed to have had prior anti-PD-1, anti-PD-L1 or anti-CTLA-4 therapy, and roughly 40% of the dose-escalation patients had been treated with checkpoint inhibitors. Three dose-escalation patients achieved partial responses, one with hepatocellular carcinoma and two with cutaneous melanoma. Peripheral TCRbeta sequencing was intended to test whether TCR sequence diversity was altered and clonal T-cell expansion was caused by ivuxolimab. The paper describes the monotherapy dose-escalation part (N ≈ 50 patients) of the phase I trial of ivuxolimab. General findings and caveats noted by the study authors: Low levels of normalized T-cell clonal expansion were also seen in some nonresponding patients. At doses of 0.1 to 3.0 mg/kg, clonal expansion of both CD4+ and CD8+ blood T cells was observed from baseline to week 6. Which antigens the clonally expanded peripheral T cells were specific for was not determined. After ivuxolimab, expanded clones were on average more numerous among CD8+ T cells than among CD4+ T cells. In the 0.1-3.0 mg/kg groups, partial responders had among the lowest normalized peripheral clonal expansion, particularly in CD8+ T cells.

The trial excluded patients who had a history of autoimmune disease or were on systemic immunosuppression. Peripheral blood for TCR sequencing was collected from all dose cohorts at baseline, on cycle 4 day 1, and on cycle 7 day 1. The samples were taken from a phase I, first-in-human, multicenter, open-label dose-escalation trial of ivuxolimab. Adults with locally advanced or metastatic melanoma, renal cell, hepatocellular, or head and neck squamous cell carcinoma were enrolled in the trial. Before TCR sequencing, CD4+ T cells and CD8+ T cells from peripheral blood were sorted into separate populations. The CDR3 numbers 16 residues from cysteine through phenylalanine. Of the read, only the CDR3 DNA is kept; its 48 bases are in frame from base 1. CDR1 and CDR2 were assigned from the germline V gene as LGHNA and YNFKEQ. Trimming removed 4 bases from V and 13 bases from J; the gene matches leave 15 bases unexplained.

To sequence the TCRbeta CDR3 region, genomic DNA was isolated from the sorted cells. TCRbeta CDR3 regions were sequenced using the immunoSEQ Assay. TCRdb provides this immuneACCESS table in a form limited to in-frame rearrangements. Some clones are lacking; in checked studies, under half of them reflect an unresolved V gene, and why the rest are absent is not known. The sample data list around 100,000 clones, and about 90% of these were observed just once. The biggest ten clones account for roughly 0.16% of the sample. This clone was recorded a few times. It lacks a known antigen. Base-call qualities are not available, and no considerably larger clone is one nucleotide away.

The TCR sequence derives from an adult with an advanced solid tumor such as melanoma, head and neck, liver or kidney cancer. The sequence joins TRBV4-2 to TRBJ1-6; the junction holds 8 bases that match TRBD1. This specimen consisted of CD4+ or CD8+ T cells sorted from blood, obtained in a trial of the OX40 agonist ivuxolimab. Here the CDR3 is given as CASSLQGGTGDDPLHF. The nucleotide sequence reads TGTGCCAGCAGCCTACAGGGAGGGACAGGTGATGATCCCCTCCACTTT.